The clone carrying this T cell receptor (beta chain) was recorded many times. Its antigen is unknown. The CDR3 regions of TCR beta were amplified from RNA transcripts. During a first-round RT-PCR of the TCR CDR3, the HTBI primer set was used. TCRdb reprocessed the multiplex PCR reads via MiXCR and lists one record per CDR3 protein. The sample lists 550,000 to 600,000 distinct CDR3 sequences, just over 45% occurring once. This sample is drawn from a study of T cells in Graves' hyperthyroidism and ophthalmopathy. J gave up 0 bases and V 5 bases, and 7 bases lay outside the gene matches. Germline loops: CDR1 DFQATT, CDR2 SNEGSKA (reference sequence). The CDR3 is made up of 15 amino acids. Study conclusions and caveats: Researchers report that a 13 V-J model separated ophthalmopathy from stable hyperthyroidism.

This rearrangement joins TRBV20-1 to TRBJ1-5, with 7 positions matching TRBD1. The receptor was isolated from an adult woman with Graves' disease, either hyperthyroidism or ophthalmopathy (not recorded which). Sequencing used peripheral blood or thyroid tissue (not recorded which). The CDR3: CSALQGQYSNQPQHF. The CDR3 DNA is TGCAGTGCTTTACAGGGGCAATATAGCAATCAGCCCCAGCATTTT.